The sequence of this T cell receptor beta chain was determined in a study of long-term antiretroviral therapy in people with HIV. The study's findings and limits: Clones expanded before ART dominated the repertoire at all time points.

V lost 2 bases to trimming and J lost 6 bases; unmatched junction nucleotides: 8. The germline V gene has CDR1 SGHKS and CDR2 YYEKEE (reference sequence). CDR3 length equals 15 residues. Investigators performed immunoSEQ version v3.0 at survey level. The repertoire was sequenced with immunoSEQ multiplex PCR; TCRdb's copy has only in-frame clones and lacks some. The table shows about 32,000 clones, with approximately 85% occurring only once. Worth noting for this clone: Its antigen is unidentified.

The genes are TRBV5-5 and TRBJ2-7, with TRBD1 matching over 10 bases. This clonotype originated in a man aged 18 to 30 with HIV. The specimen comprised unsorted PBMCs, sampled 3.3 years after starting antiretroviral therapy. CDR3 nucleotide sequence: TGTGCCAGCAGCTTCCCCGGGACAGGGGCTGGCGAGCAGTACTTC. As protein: CASSFPGTGAGEQYF.